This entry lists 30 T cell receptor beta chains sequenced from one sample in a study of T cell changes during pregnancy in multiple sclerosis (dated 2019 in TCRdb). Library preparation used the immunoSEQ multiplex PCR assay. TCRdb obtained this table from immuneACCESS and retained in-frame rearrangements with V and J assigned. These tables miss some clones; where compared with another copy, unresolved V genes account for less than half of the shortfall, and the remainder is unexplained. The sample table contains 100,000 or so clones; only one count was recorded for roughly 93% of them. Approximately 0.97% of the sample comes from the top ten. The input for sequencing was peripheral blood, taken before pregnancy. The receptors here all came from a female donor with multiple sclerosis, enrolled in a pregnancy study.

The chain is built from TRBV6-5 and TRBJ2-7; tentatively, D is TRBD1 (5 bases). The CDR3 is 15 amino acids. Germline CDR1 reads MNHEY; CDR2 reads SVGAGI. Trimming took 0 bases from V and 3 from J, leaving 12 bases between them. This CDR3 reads CASSYSPGKNYEQYF. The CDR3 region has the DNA TGTGCCAGCAGTTACTCCCCAGGGAAAAACTACGAGCAGTACTTC.

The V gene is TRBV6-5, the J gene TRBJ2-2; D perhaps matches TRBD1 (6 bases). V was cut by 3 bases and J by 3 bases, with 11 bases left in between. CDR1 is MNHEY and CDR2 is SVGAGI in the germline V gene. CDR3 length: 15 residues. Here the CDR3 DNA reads TGTGCCAGCAGTTATCTGGACAGCCACACCGGGGAGCTGTTTTTT. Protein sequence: CASSYLDSHTGELFF.

Here the CDR3 DNA reads TGCACCAGCTCTATCGATTACGGACAAGGCAATCAGCCCCAGCATTTT. Encoded protein: CTSSIDYGQGNQPQHF. The chain recombines TRBV1 with TRBJ1-5; no DNA check was done on the table's D call, TRBD1. TRBV1 is classified as a pseudogene. This CDR3 contains 16 residues.

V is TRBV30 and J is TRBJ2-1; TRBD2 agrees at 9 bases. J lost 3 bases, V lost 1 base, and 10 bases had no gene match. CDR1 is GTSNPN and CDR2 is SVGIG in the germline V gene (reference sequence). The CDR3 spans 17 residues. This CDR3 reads CAWSDSSGVTIYNEQFF. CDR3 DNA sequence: TGTGCCTGGAGTGATTCTAGCGGGGTTACCATCTACAATGAGCAGTTCTTC. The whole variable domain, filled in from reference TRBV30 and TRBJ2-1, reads SQTIHQWPATLVQPVGSPLSLECTVEGTSNPNLYWYRQAAGRGLQLLFYSVGIGQISSEVPQNLSASRPQDRQFILSSKKLLLSDSGFYLCAWSDSSGVTIYNEQFFGPGTRLTVL.

This chain's CDR3 is CASKHLPGGGAFF. CDR3 nucleotide sequence: TGTGCCAGCAAACACCTTCCGGGGGGAGGAGCTTTCTTT. The V call is TRBV28, the J call TRBJ1-1, with D possibly matching TRBD1 (5 bases). V was clipped by 7 bases and J by 10 bases, with 19 bases between them. CDR3 length: 13 residues. Germline assignment: CDR1 MDHEN and CDR2 SYDVKM.

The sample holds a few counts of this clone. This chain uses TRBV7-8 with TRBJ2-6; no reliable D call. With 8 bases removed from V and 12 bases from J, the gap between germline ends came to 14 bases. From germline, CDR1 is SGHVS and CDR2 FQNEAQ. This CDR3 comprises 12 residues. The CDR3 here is CASAVSPLVLTF. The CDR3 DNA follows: TGTGCCAGCGCGGTTTCCCCTCTCGTCCTGACTTTC.

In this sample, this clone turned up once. The CDR3 here is CASSSRTGRSGNTIYF. The CDR3 DNA is TGTGCCAGCAGTTCGCGGACAGGGAGGTCTGGAAACACCATATATTTT. This chain uses TRBV6-5 with TRBJ1-3, with 8 bases lining up with TRBD1. This CDR3 is 16 amino acids long. With 4 bases clipped from V and 1 base from J, the junction kept 6 bases outside the gene matches. Germline V gene sequence: CDR1 MNHEY, CDR2 SVGAGI.

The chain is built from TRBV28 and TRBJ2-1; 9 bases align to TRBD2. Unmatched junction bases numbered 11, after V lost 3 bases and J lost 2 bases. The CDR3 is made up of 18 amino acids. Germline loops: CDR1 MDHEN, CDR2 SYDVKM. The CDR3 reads CASSFRGGLAGTYNEQFF. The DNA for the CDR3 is TGTGCCAGCAGTTTTAGGGGGGGCCTAGCGGGGACCTACAATGAGCAGTTCTTC.

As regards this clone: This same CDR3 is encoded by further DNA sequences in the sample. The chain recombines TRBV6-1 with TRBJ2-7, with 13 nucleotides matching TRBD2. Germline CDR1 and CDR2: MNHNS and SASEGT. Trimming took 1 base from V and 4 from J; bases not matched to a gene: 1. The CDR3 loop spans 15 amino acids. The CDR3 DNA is TGTGCCAGCAGTGAAGGGACTAGCGGGAGTTACGAGCAGTACTTC. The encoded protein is CASSEGTSGSYEQYF.

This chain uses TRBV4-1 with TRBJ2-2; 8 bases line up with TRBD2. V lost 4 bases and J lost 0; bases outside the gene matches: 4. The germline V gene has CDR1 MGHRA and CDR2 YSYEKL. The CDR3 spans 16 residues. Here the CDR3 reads CASSPLAGSNTGELFF. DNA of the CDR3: TGCGCCAGCAGCCCCCTAGCGGGCTCGAACACCGGGGAGCTGTTTTTT.

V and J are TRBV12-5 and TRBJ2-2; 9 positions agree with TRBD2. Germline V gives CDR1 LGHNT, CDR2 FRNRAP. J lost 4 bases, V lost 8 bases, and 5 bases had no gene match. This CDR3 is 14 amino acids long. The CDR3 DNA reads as TGTGCTAGTTCCTCGGGACTAGCCACCGGGGAGCTGTTTTTT. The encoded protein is CASSSGLATGELFF.

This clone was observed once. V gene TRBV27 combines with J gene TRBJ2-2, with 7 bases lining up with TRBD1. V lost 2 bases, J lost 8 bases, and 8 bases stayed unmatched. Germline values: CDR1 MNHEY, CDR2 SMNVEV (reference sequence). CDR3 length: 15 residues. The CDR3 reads CASSLATGIAGELFF. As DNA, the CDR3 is TGTGCCAGCAGTTTAGCGACAGGGATAGCGGGGGAGCTGTTTTTT.

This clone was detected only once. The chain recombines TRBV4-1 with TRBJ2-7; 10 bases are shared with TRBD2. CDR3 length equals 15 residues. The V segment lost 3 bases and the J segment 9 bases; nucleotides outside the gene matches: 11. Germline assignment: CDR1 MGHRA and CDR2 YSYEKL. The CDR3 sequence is CASSQISGRLTGQYF. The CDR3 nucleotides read TGCGCCAGCAGCCAGATTAGCGGGAGGTTAACGGGGCAGTACTTC.

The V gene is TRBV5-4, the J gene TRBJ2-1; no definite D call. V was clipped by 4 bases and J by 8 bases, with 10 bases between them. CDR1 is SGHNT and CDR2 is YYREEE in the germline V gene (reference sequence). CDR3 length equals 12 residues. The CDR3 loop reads CASSPRPDEQFF. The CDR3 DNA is TGTGCCAGCAGCCCCCGCCCGGATGAGCAGTTCTTC.

CDR3 region: CASSLVFPSSYNEQFF. The CDR3 DNA reads TGTGCCAGCAGCTTAGTGTTCCCCAGCTCCTACAATGAGCAGTTCTTC. J is TRBJ2-1 and V is TRBV11-2; D remains unclear. Germline CDR1 and CDR2: SGHAT and FQNNGV. The CDR3 is 16 residues long. V shed 1 base and J shed 0 bases, with 10 bases lying between them.

The CDR3 is CSVAGSRGGQPQHF. CDR3 coding DNA: TGCAGCGTTGCAGGAAGTCGCGGGGGTCAGCCCCAGCATTTT. The chain is built from TRBV29-1 and TRBJ1-5, with D maybe TRBD1 (5 bases). Germline V lookup: CDR1 SQVTM, CDR2 ANQGSEA. This CDR3 has 14 amino acids. V lost 4 bases and J lost 6, with 16 bases in between.

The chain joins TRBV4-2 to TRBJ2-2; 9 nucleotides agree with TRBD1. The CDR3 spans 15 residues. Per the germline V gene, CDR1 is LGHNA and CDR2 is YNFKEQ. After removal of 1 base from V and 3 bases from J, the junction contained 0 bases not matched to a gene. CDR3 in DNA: TGTGCCAGCAGCCAAGGGACAGGGGACACCGGGGAGCTGTTTTTT. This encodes CASSQGTGDTGELFF.

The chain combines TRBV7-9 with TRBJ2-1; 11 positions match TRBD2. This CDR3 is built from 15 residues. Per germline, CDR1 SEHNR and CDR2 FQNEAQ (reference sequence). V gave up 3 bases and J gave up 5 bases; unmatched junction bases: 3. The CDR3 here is CASSFASGRHNEQFF. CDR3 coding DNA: TGTGCCAGCAGCTTCGCTAGCGGGAGGCACAATGAGCAGTTCTTC.

CDR3 in DNA: TGCGCCAGCAGCTCCGGGTGGACTGAAGCTTTCTTT. Translating gives CASSSGWTEAFF. V and J are TRBV5-1 and TRBJ1-1; D not certain. V was pared by 3 bases and J by 5 bases, with 8 bases between. The CDR3 runs to 12 residues. CDR1 SGHRS and CDR2 YFSETQ come from the germline V gene. The full variable domain, with the rest looked up from reference TRBV5-1 and TRBJ1-1, is KAGVTQTPRYLIKTRGQQVTLSCSPISGHRSVSWYQQTPGQGLQFLFEYFSETQRNKGNFPGRFSGRQFSNSRSEMNVSTLELGDSALYLCASSSGWTEAFFGQGTRLTVV.

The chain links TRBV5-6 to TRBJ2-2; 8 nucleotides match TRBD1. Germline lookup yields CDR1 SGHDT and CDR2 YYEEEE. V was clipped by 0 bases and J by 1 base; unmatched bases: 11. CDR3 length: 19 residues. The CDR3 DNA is TGTGCCAGCAGCTTGGAGGAGTGGGCAGGGGGCGTGAACACCGGGGAGCTGTTTTTT. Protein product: CASSLEEWAGGVNTGELFF.

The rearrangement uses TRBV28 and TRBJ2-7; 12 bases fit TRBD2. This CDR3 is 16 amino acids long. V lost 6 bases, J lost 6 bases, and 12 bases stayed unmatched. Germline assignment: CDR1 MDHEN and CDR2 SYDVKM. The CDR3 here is CASSPIGTSGGREQYF. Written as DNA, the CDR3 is TGTGCCAGCAGCCCGATTGGAACTAGCGGGGGGCGCGAGCAGTACTTC.

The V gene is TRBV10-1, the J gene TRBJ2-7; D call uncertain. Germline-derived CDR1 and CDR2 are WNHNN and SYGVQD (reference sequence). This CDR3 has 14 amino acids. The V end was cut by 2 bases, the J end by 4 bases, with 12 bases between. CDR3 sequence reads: CASSEHVRIYEQYF. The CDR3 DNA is TGCGCCAGCAGTGAGCATGTCAGGATATACGAGCAGTACTTC.

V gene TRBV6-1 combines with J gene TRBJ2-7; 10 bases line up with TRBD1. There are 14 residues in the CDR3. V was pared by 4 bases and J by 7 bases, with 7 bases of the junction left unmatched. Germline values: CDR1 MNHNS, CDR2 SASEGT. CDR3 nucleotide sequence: TGTGCCAGCAGTGTCGACAGGGGGCTTAGTGAGCAGTACTTC. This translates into CASSVDRGLSEQYF.

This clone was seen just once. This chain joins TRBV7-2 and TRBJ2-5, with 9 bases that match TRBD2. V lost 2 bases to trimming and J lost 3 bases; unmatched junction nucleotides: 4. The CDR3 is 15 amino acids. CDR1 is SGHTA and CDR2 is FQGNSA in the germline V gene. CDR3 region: CASSLLLAGEETQYF. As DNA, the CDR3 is TGTGCCAGCAGCTTACTCTTAGCGGGAGAAGAGACCCAGTACTTC.

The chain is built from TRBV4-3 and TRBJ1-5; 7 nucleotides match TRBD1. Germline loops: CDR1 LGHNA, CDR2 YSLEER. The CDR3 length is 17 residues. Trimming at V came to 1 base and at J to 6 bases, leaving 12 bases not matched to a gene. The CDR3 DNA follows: TGCGCCAGCAGCCAAGCCCAGGGGGAAGGGTATTGTCAGCCCCAGCATTTT. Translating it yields CASSQAQGEGYCQPQHF.

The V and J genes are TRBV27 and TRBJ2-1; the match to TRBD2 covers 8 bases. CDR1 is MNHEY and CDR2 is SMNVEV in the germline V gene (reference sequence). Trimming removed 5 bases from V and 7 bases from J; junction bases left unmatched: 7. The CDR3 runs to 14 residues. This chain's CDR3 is CASSARGGTNEQFF. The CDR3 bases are TGTGCCAGCAGTGCCCGGGGGGGGACGAATGAGCAGTTCTTC.

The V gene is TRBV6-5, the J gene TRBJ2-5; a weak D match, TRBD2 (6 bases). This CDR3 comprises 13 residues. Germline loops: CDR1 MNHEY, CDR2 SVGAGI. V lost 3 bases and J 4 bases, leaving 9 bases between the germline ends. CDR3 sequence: CASSYSGLETQYF. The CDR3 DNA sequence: TGTGCCAGCAGTTATTCGGGACTAGAGACCCAGTACTTC.

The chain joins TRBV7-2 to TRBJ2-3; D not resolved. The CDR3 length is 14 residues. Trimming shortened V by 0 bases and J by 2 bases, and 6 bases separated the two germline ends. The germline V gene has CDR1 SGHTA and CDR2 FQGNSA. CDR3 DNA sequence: TGTGCCAGCAGCTTAGCGCCGGTCACAGATACGCAGTATTTT. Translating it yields CASSLAPVTDTQYF.

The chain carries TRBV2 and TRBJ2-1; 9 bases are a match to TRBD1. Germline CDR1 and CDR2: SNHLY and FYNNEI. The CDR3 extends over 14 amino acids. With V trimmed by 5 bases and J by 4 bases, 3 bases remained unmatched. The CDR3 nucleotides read TGTGCCAGCAGTCAGGACAGGGGTTACAATGAGCAGTTCTTC. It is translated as CASSQDRGYNEQFF.

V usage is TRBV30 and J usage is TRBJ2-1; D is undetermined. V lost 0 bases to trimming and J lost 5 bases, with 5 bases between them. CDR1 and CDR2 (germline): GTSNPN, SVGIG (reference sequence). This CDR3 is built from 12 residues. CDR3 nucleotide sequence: TGTGCCTGGAGTGTGAGTAACAATGAGCAGTTCTTC. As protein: CAWSVSNNEQFF.